The 32 T cell receptor beta chains below come from one sample, sequenced in a study of graft-versus-host responses after intestinal transplantation. The data were produced by immunoSEQ multiplex PCR, yet TCRdb's version contains in-frame clones alone and is incomplete. The sample has about 45,000 clones; roughly 91% are singletons. Material: PBMCs, obtained 524 days after transplant. The receptor source for this set is a human patient who received an intestinal transplant, so some T cells may come from the graft donor.

The genes are TRBV28 and TRBJ2-7; a weak D match, TRBD2 (6 bases). The CDR3 contains 14 residues. The V gene's germline CDR1 is MDHEN and CDR2 SYDVKM. The V end was cut by 2 bases, the J end by 3 bases, with 11 bases between. For the CDR3, the DNA is TGTGCCAGCAGTTTAATAGCGGCCAGCTACGAGCAGTACTTC. Translated, it gives CASSLIAASYEQYF.

Worth noting for this clone: The sample carries other DNA sequences with the same CDR3. This rearrangement joins TRBV5-1 to TRBJ1-1, with D hard to call. Trimming cost V 0 bases and J 4 bases, with 7 bases left between them. The CDR3 covers 13 residues. Germline V gene data show CDR1 as SGHRS and CDR2 as YFSETQ. The CDR3 protein is CASSLAGSTEAFF. The DNA of the CDR3 is TGCGCCAGCAGCTTGGCCGGCAGCACTGAAGCTTTCTTT.

This chain uses TRBV11-2 with TRBJ1-6; D is undetermined. Trimming left V 1 base short and J 2 bases short, with 6 bases between. The CDR3 has 15 residues. The germline V gene encodes CDR1 SGHAT and CDR2 FQNNGV. This chain's CDR3 is CASSLGSAYNSPLHF. The CDR3 region has the DNA TGTGCCAGCAGCTTAGGAAGCGCCTATAATTCACCCCTCCACTTT.

The chain employs TRBV5-5 and TRBJ2-1, with 10 bases aligning to TRBD2. CDR3 length: 12 amino acids. Germline V CDR1 and CDR2: SGHKS, YYEKEE (reference sequence). The trim removed 7 bases at V and 13 bases at J, leaving 8 bases unmatched. The CDR3 loop reads CASEREGVGQFF. Here the CDR3 DNA reads TGTGCCAGCGAGCGGGAGGGGGTGGGACAGTTCTTC. The entire variable domain, with the rest obtained from reference TRBV5-5 and TRBJ2-1, is as follows: DAGVTQSPTHLIKTRGQQVTLRCSPISGHKSVSWYQQVLGQGPQFIFQYYEKEERGRGNFPDRFSARQFPNYSSELNVNALLLGDSALYLCASEREGVGQFFGPGTRLTVL.

CDR3 amino acids: CASSDSPASYEQYF. The CDR3, as DNA: TGCGCCAGCAGTGATTCCCCAGCCTCCTACGAGCAGTACTTC. The chain recombines TRBV10-1 with TRBJ2-7; the D is unclear. Looked up from germline, CDR1 is WNHNN and CDR2 is SYGVQD (reference sequence). V was pared by 3 bases and J by 0 bases, with 9 bases between. The CDR3 is 14 residues long.

The V and J genes are TRBV4-1 and TRBJ1-1; 9 nucleotides align to TRBD1. V shed 3 bases and J 5 bases; nucleotides not matched to a gene: 7. The CDR3 is made up of 15 amino acids. CDR1 is MGHRA, CDR2 YSYEKL, per germline. The CDR3 DNA reads as TGCGCCAGCAGCCATCGACAGGGGGGAGGGACTGAAGCTTTCTTT. This gives the protein CASSHRQGGGTEAFF.

The J gene is TRBJ2-3, the V gene TRBV27; maybe TRBD2 (6 bases). Trimming shortened V by 7 bases and J by 0 bases, and 14 bases separated the two germline ends. This CDR3 contains 15 residues. Per germline, CDR1 MNHEY and CDR2 SMNVEV (reference sequence). The CDR3 reads CASMVAGPSTDTQYF. The CDR3 DNA reads TGTGCCAGCATGGTGGCGGGGCCTAGCACAGATACGCAGTATTTT.

The CDR3 spells CSAPGWGEQYF. CDR3 coding DNA: TGCAGTGCTCCCGGATGGGGTGAGCAGTACTTC. V and J are TRBV20-1 and TRBJ2-7; D unresolved. Trimming removed 5 bases from V and 7 bases from J, with 12 bases in between. This CDR3 is 11 amino acids long. Germline V gene sequence: CDR1 DFQATT, CDR2 SNEGSKA (reference sequence).

This clone has only one observation. V usage is TRBV28 and J usage is TRBJ2-1, with D unclear. V was clipped by 3 bases and J by 0 bases, with 6 bases between them. The CDR3 runs to 14 residues. From germline, CDR1 is MDHEN and CDR2 SYDVKM. DNA for the CDR3: TGTGCCAGCAGTTTCCTCACCTCCTACAATGAGCAGTTCTTC. Protein product: CASSFLTSYNEQFF.

The chain uses TRBV30 and TRBJ1-4; D may be TRBD1 (5 bases). The CDR3 consists of 15 residues. The germline V gene has CDR1 GTSNPN and CDR2 SVGIG (reference sequence). V was clipped by 3 bases and J by 3 bases, with 14 bases between them. In DNA, the CDR3 is TGTGCCTGGAGACCTCTTGGGACGGCTAATGAAAAACTGTTTTTT. Its protein product is CAWRPLGTANEKLFF.

The chain combines TRBV6-5 with TRBJ2-1, with TRBD2 matching over 9 bases. V dropped 7 bases and J dropped 4; count of bases not matched to a gene: 8. The CDR3 contains 15 residues. Germline CDR1 and CDR2: MNHEY and SVGAGI. The CDR3 DNA sequence: TGTGCCAGCAAGGGTAGCGGGAGATTTTACAATGAGCAGTTCTTC. Residues: CASKGSGRFYNEQFF.

The J gene is TRBJ2-1, the V gene TRBV19; 8 bases are a match to TRBD1. V was clipped by 5 bases and J by 5 bases; unmatched bases: 17. The CDR3 has 18 amino acids. Germline V gene data show CDR1 as LNHDA and CDR2 as SQIVND (reference sequence). This CDR3 is CASSVPGGRPTLNNEQFF. CDR3 sequence (DNA): TGTGCCAGTAGTGTCCCAGGGGGCCGCCCCACCTTAAACAATGAGCAGTTCTTC.

This chain joins TRBV18 and TRBJ2-1; D is perhaps TRBD1 or TRBD2 (5 bases each). The germline CDR1 and CDR2 sequences are KGHSH and LQKENI. V lost 3 bases and J 12 bases, leaving 15 bases between the germline ends. This CDR3 comprises 13 residues. The CDR3 protein is CASSPVGTGGQFF. CDR3 coding DNA: TGTGCCAGCTCACCTGTCGGCACAGGAGGGCAGTTCTTC.

The chain links TRBV4-1 to TRBJ2-5, with TRBD2 matching over 10 bases. V trimming: 0 bases; J trimming: 6 bases; junction bases outside the gene matches: 7. The CDR3 consists of 16 residues. Germline CDR1 is MGHRA and CDR2 is YSYEKL. DNA for the CDR3: TGCGCCAGCAGCCAAGAGGAAAGCGGGAGGGTAAAGACCCAGTACTTC. Protein product: CASSQEESGRVKTQYF.

This clone was observed a few times. The chain joins TRBV6-6 to TRBJ2-1; TRBD2 matches at 7 bases. The J segment lost 6 bases and the V segment lost 4 bases, leaving 9 bases of the junction unmatched. Germline CDR1 and CDR2: MNHNY and SVGAGI (reference sequence). The CDR3 is 15 amino acids. The DNA for the CDR3 is TGTGCCAGCAGTTTAGGGCGGGAGTTTGGCAATGAGCAGTTCTTC. This codes for CASSLGREFGNEQFF.

The rearrangement uses TRBV2 and TRBJ2-7, with 9 bases aligning to TRBD2. Germline trimming cut 11 bases from V and 2 bases from J; bases unmatched to any gene: 16. Per germline, CDR1 SNHLY and CDR2 FYNNEI. This CDR3 has 16 residues. The CDR3 region has the DNA TGTGCCTTCTCCTTGAGGGGCGGGAGGGTCCCCTACGAGCAGTACTTC. Translation: CAFSLRGGRVPYEQYF.

Here the CDR3 DNA reads TGTGCCATCAGTGATTTAGGGTTCGGGCAGGGGGTCACCGGGGAGCTGTTTTTT. This codes for CAISDLGFGQGVTGELFF. This rearrangement joins TRBV10-3 to TRBJ2-2; 7 bases are a match to TRBD1. With 3 bases clipped from V and 4 bases from J, the junction kept 14 bases outside the gene matches. The CDR3 is made up of 18 amino acids. Germline-derived CDR1 and CDR2 are ENHRY and SYGVKD.

The chain combines TRBV11-3 with TRBJ2-7; D may be TRBD1 (5 bases). V lost 2 bases and J 0 bases, leaving 5 bases between the germline ends. The CDR3 contains 13 residues. Germline assignment: CDR1 SGHNT and CDR2 YENEEA. CDR3 in DNA: TGTGCCAGCAGCTTACAGGGCTCCTACGAGCAGTACTTC. Protein product: CASSLQGSYEQYF.

The chain combines TRBV4-2 with TRBJ2-7; D not certain. Germline-derived CDR1 and CDR2 are LGHNA and YNFKEQ. The length of the CDR3 is 14 residues. Trimming shortened V by 1 base and J by 1 base, and 8 bases separated the two germline ends. The CDR3 is CASSQVALSYEQYF. CDR3 DNA: TGTGCCAGCAGCCAAGTGGCGCTTTCCTACGAGCAGTACTTC.

The CDR3 loop reads CASSLPNQPQHF. The CDR3 region has the DNA TGTGCCAGCAGCTTACCCAATCAGCCCCAGCATTTT. The chain is built from TRBV7-2 and TRBJ1-5; D is uncertain. The CDR3 sequence is 12 residues long. Per the germline V gene, CDR1 is SGHTA and CDR2 is FQGNSA. The V gene lost 2 bases and the J gene lost 3 bases, with 2 bases spanning the gap. Filled out from reference TRBV7-2 and TRBJ1-5, the complete variable domain reads GAGVSQSPSNKVTEKGKDVELRCDPISGHTALYWYRQSLGQGLEFLIYFQGNSAPDKSGLPSDRFSAERTGGSVSTLTIQRTQQEDSAVYLCASSLPNQPQHFGDGTRLSIL.

The chain has TRBV6-6 and TRBJ1-5; a weak D match, TRBD1 (6 bases). The CDR3 loop spans 16 amino acids. V dropped 5 bases and J dropped 5 bases, with 19 bases sitting between them. The germline V gene has CDR1 MNHNY and CDR2 SVGAGI (reference sequence). The DNA of the CDR3 is TGTGCCAGCAGTCCACGTGGGGGGCACGGGGATCAGCCCCAGCATTTT. It is translated as CASSPRGGHGDQPQHF.

This clone was observed a single time. This chain links TRBV5-4 with TRBJ1-2, with D uncertain. The CDR3 contains 15 residues. CDR1 and CDR2 from the germline V gene are SGHNT and YYREEE (reference sequence). Trimming took 5 bases from V and 0 from J, leaving 14 bases between them. This CDR3 is CASRGTHGANYGYTF. The CDR3 DNA sequence: TGTGCCAGCAGGGGAACACATGGAGCTAACTATGGCTACACCTTC.

The CDR3 sequence is CASSEAGAYNEQFF. Written as DNA, the CDR3 is TGCGCCAGCAGTGAGGCGGGAGCCTACAATGAGCAGTTCTTC. V and J are TRBV10-1 and TRBJ2-1; 7 nucleotides align to TRBD2. The CDR3 is 14 amino acids. V was pared by 2 bases and J by 2 bases, with 0 bases of the junction left unmatched. Germline V gene data show CDR1 as WNHNN and CDR2 as SYGVQD (reference sequence).

V and J are TRBV6-1 and TRBJ2-1, with TRBD2 identical over 7 bases. CDR1 is MNHNS, CDR2 SASEGT, per germline. V was clipped by 11 bases and J by 7 bases; unmatched bases: 14. The CDR3 totals 14 residues. This CDR3 is CAYAAGALMNEQFF. CDR3 in DNA: TGTGCCTACGCCGCGGGAGCTTTGATGAATGAGCAGTTCTTC.

The chain couples TRBV4-3 to TRBJ2-3; tentatively, D is TRBD2 (5 bases). CDR1 and CDR2 (germline): LGHNA, YSLEER. The CDR3 extends over 15 amino acids. V was cut by 0 bases and J by 10 bases, with 17 bases left in between. The CDR3 nucleotides are TGCGCCAGCAGCCAAGATGATCTCGCGGCTAGCCCGCAGTATTTT. Its protein product is CASSQDDLAASPQYF.

The V gene is TRBV4-2, the J gene TRBJ2-3; D is undetermined. The CDR3 contains 16 residues. Looked up from germline, CDR1 is LGHNA and CDR2 is YNFKEQ. Trimming took 2 bases from V and 2 from J, leaving 14 bases between them. The CDR3 loop is CASSQRSVGITDTQYF. CDR3 coding DNA: TGTGCCAGCAGCCAACGATCCGTGGGTATCACAGATACGCAGTATTTT.

The chain has TRBV9 and TRBJ2-1; no definite D call. The V end was cut by 0 bases, the J end by 0 bases, with 13 bases between. The CDR3 runs to 17 residues. The germline gives CDR1 SGDLS, CDR2 YYNGEE. CDR3 sequence (DNA): TGTGCCAGCAGCGTAGGAGGTGGGATGAGCTCCTACAATGAGCAGTTCTTC. As protein: CASSVGGGMSSYNEQFF.

This clone was observed once. This rearrangement joins TRBV30 to TRBJ2-3; D tentatively fits TRBD1 or TRBD2 (5 bases each). Germline CDR1 GTSNPN, CDR2 SVGIG (reference sequence). Trimming left V 0 bases short and J 4 bases short, with 5 bases between. The CDR3 is 12 amino acids. The CDR3 sequence: CAWSVGADTQYF. CDR3 DNA sequence: TGTGCCTGGAGTGTGGGGGCAGATACGCAGTATTTT. Supplemented by reference TRBV30 and TRBJ2-3, the full variable domain reads SQTIHQWPATLVQPVGSPLSLECTVEGTSNPNLYWYRQAAGRGLQLLFYSVGIGQISSEVPQNLSASRPQDRQFILSSKKLLLSDSGFYLCAWSVGADTQYFGPGTRLTVL.

This clone appeared a single time. The genes are TRBV4-2 and TRBJ1-5, with a possible D match to TRBD1 (5 bases). This CDR3 contains 13 residues. The V gene lost 4 bases and the J gene lost 7 bases, with 11 bases spanning the gap. Per the germline V gene, CDR1 is LGHNA and CDR2 is YNFKEQ. CDR3: CASSLLDTQPQHF. CDR3 nucleotide sequence: TGTGCCAGCAGCCTACTGGACACCCAGCCCCAGCATTTT.

This chain uses TRBV7-2 with TRBJ1-1, with a tentative D call TRBD1 (5 bases). This CDR3 comprises 16 residues. Germline-derived CDR1 and CDR2 are SGHTA and FQGNSA. V was pared by 0 bases and J by 1 base, with 12 bases between. In nucleotides, the CDR3 is TGTGCCAGCAGCTTAGCGCAAGGGGCGCCGAACACTGAAGCTTTCTTT. This translates into CASSLAQGAPNTEAFF. Using reference TRBV7-2 and TRBJ1-1 for the parts outside the CDR3, the full variable domain is GAGVSQSPSNKVTEKGKDVELRCDPISGHTALYWYRQSLGQGLEFLIYFQGNSAPDKSGLPSDRFSAERTGGSVSTLTIQRTQQEDSAVYLCASSLAQGAPNTEAFFGQGTRLTVV.

The J gene is TRBJ2-7, the V gene TRBV5-4, with D perhaps TRBD1 (7 bases). Per germline, CDR1 SGHNT and CDR2 YYREEE (reference sequence). CDR3 length equals 15 residues. V was pared by 2 bases and J by 2 bases, with 14 bases between. The DNA of the CDR3 is TGTGCCAGCAGCTTTGGCAGGGGGACTCCCTACGAGCAGTACTTC. Protein product: CASSFGRGTPYEQYF.

V is TRBV9 and J is TRBJ2-7, with D perhaps matching TRBD2 (6 bases). Per the germline V gene, CDR1 is SGDLS and CDR2 is YYNGEE. This CDR3 contains 12 residues. V was clipped by 7 bases and J by 1 base, with 9 bases between them. The CDR3 DNA reads TGTGCCAGCGGCGGGGTTTCCTACGAGCAGTACTTC. Translation: CASGGVSYEQYF.